These T cell receptor beta chains were read from a single sample in a study of CD8 T cells in Susac syndrome. TCRdb ran MiXCR on the immunoSEQ multiplex PCR reads and lists one entry per CDR3 protein. Here the sample spans 300,000 or so distinct CDR3 sequences, under 95% being singletons. The specimen was CD4+ T cells from PBMCs. These TCRs come from a human donor with multiple sclerosis. The CDR3 runs from the conserved cysteine through the conserved F or W. Fields, in order: D gene, J gene, V gene, clone size, CDR3 protein. The D gene is left open where the match is weak. The size of a clone is reported for some rows only, either as once, few or many, or as a class for expanded clones.

NA,TRBJ1-1,TRBV10-3,once,CAISPGMVTEAFF
NA,TRBJ1-4,TRBV19,NA,CASRPRALRLLNEKLFF
TRBD2,TRBJ2-1,TRBV20-1,NA,CSASGTSGGRNEQFF
NA,TRBJ1-1,TRBV14,once,CASSQISVNTEAFF
NA,TRBJ1-1,TRBV6-5,NA,CASRTGRVSGTEAFF
NA,TRBJ1-1,TRBV20-1,few,CSARGSGGLGTEAFF
NA,TRBJ1-3,TRBV7-2,NA,CASSPSTPRAGNTIYF
NA,TRBJ1-5,TRBV19,NA,CASSIVWASQDQPQHF
NA,TRBJ2-7,TRBV3-1,once,CASSQDWTGGLTYEQYF
TRBD2,TRBJ2-1,TRBV20-1,NA,CSARVSGRPGYNEQFF
TRBD2,TRBJ2-1,TRBV7-2,NA,CASSLTSGSHNEQFF
NA,TRBJ1-2,TRBV6-2/TRBV6-3,NA,CASRDLYGYTF
NA,TRBJ1-2,TRBV5-1,NA,CASSFFDGTGGYTF
TRBD2,TRBJ2-2,TRBV4-1,NA,CASSSRTSGRIGELFF